Following are 10 T cell receptor beta chains from one sample sequenced in a study of T cells in Graves' hyperthyroidism and ophthalmopathy. Authors of the study amplified TCR beta CDR3 regions from RNA transcripts. In the first-round RT-PCR of the TCR CDR3, the HTBI primer set was used. Using its own MiXCR run on the multiplex PCR reads, TCRdb lists one record per CDR3 protein. Of approximately 370,000 distinct CDR3 sequences in the sample, roughly 17% were seen once. The sample comprised blood. These receptors originate from a woman under 40 with Graves' hyperthyroidism that later progressed to Graves' ophthalmopathy.

This chain connects TRBV19 to TRBJ1-1; D gene ambiguous. Germline assignment: CDR1 LNHDA and CDR2 SQIVND (reference sequence). Trimming stripped 7 bases from V and 7 bases from J, with 13 bases between. The CDR3 runs to 12 residues. Here the CDR3 reads CASIQERGEAFF. CDR3 nucleotides: TGTGCCAGTATCCAGGAGCGGGGTGAAGCTTTCTTT.

The rearrangement uses TRBV19 and TRBJ1-3, with a tentative D call TRBD1 (6 bases). Germline values: CDR1 LNHDA, CDR2 SQIVND (reference sequence). This CDR3 has 13 residues. The V end was cut by 7 bases, the J end by 5 bases, with 12 bases between. The CDR3 reads CASNPGQRNTIYF. In nucleotides, the CDR3 is TGTGCCAGTAACCCCGGACAGCGAAACACCATATATTTT.

This clonotype showed up many times. The chain carries TRBV24-1 and TRBJ1-1, with 8 bases matching TRBD1. CDR1 and CDR2 (germline): KGHDR, SFDVKD. The CDR3 sequence is 18 residues long. Germline trimming cut 6 bases from V and 3 bases from J; bases unmatched to any gene: 17. CDR3 loop: CATSPAGTGRDVDTEAFF. DNA of the CDR3: TGTGCCACCAGTCCAGCCGGGACAGGTCGGGACGTGGACACTGAAGCTTTCTTT.

This clonotype has a count of ten or more. CDR3 region: CASSPLISTDTQYF. CDR3 bases: TGTGCCAGCAGCCCCCTGATCAGCACAGATACGCAGTATTTT. The chain carries TRBV12-3 or TRBV12-4 and TRBJ2-3; D unclear. Trimming took 6 bases from V and 0 from J, leaving 10 bases between them. The CDR3 is 14 amino acids.

This clonotype was seen at least ten times. The rearrangement joins TRBV24-1 to TRBJ2-3, with 9 bases identical to TRBD1. This CDR3 region has 17 residues. Germline V gene sequence: CDR1 KGHDR, CDR2 SFDVKD. V lost 0 bases and J lost 1; bases outside the gene matches: 4. CDR3 in amino acids: CATSDLGQGIRTDTQYF. The CDR3 DNA follows: TGTGCCACCAGTGATTTGGGACAGGGGATCCGCACAGATACGCAGTATTTT.

In this sample, this clonotype turned up many times. The gene calls are TRBV7-9 and TRBJ1-4, with D possibly TRBD1 on 5 matching bases. Germline V lookup: CDR1 SEHNR, CDR2 FQNEAQ (reference sequence). The CDR3 is 15 residues long. The germline V and J ends were trimmed by 5 bases and 3 bases, with 13 bases remaining between them. CDR3 nucleotide sequence: TGTGCCAGCAGCCGTACAGGCAGCCCTAATGAAAAACTGTTTTTT. Translating gives CASSRTGSPNEKLFF. Looking up the rest from reference TRBV7-9 and TRBJ1-4 gives the full variable domain: DTGVSQNPRHKITKRGQNVTFRCDPISEHNRLYWYRQTLGQGPEFLTYFQNEAQLEKSRLLSDRFSAERPKGSFSTLEIQRTEQGDSAMYLCASSRTGSPNEKLFFGSGTQLSVL.

At least ten counts were recorded for this clonotype. V is TRBV18 and J is TRBJ2-5; D gene uncertain. The V gene's germline CDR1 is KGHSH and CDR2 LQKENI. Trimming removed 2 bases from V and 3 bases from J, with 19 bases in between. The CDR3 runs 17 residues. The CDR3 protein is CASSPRRQPISKETQYF. The CDR3 DNA is TGTGCCAGCTCACCAAGACGCCAACCTATCTCGAAAGAGACCCAGTACTTC.

This clonotype was detected many times. V is TRBV15 and J is TRBJ2-5; D is unresolved. V lost 0 bases and J 5 bases, leaving 4 bases between the germline ends. The CDR3 spans 12 residues. Germline-derived CDR1 and CDR2 are LNHNV and YYDKDF (reference sequence). The CDR3 protein is CATSREGETQYF. The CDR3 bases are TGTGCCACCAGCAGAGAGGGGGAGACCCAGTACTTC.

This clonotype showed up many times. The V and J genes are TRBV5-1 and TRBJ1-1; the D is unclear. The germline V gene encodes CDR1 SGHRS and CDR2 YFSETQ. V lost 5 bases, J lost 3 bases, and 14 bases lay in between. The CDR3 covers 14 residues. CDR3 in DNA: TGCGCCAGCAGAATGGAAGGGAGGGACACTGAAGCTTTCTTT. This sequence encodes CASRMEGRDTEAFF.

This clonotype was observed many times. The rearrangement uses TRBV29-1 and TRBJ2-7; 7 bases fit TRBD2. The CDR3 is 13 residues long. V was pared by 6 bases and J by 3 bases, with 8 bases of the junction left unmatched. Germline assignment: CDR1 SQVTM and CDR2 ANQGSEA. CDR3 residues: CSVASGAHYEQYF. In DNA form, the CDR3 reads TGCAGCGTCGCTAGCGGAGCCCACTACGAGCAGTACTTC.